Included here is one T cell receptor beta chain sequence, with context. Its cognate antigen is unknown. This entry belongs to a study of tissue T cells after allogeneic stem cell transplantation. Sequenced by immunoSEQ multiplex PCR; TCRdb stores in-frame clones only, minus some. The table includes 25,000 to 35,000 clones, approximately 85% detected once. Study conclusions and caveats: Sampling depth was limited, and the cohort was small and clinically varied.

The input for sequencing was blood, taken before transplantation. The sequence derives from a woman between 18 and 50 years old who later had graft-versus-host disease after an allogeneic stem cell transplant.

In DNA form, the CDR3 reads TGTGCCAGCAGTTTGGGGACTAGCGGGACAGATACGCAGTATTTT. Encoded protein: CASSLGTSGTDTQYF. V is TRBV28 and J is TRBJ2-3; 12 bases line up with TRBD2. Germline lookup yields CDR1 MDHEN and CDR2 SYDVKM. The CDR3 is made up of 15 amino acids. V dropped 3 bases and J dropped 3; count of bases not matched to a gene: 1.